The source of this TCR beta chain is a study of shared clonotypes between healthy human individuals. The run depth of the assay was deep. Tens of thousands of T cell genomes (around 190 ng DNA) went into each sorted-subset replicate. Per the original methods: For the immunoSEQ data, sequences were junction-only without quality scores, so filtering differed. Libraries were prepared by immunoSEQ multiplex PCR; TCRdb keeps only in-frame clonotypes and omits some of them. V and J calls and clone size are given by that table; D and trimming were obtained from the DNA. The data hold 560,000 or so clones, with around 96% observed a single time. Worth noting for this clone: Its antigen is still unknown.

CD45RO negativity and positive selection for CCR7 defined naive CD8 cells, a population that excluded terminally differentiated effector memory CD45RA+ cells. General study findings and limits: Sampling covered nothing but blood. Tissue TCR repertoires likely differ from those found in blood.

The sequenced material came from naive CD8+ T cells sorted from blood. The TCR sequence derives from a woman in her 30s in good health.

The CDR3: CASGPQHF. In DNA, the CDR3 is TGTGCTAGTGGCCCCCAGCATTTT. The chain employs TRBV12-5 and TRBJ1-5; D gene ambiguous. There are 8 residues in the CDR3. Looked up from germline, CDR1 is LGHNT and CDR2 is FRNRAP. V was clipped by 6 bases and J by 10 bases, with 1 base between them.